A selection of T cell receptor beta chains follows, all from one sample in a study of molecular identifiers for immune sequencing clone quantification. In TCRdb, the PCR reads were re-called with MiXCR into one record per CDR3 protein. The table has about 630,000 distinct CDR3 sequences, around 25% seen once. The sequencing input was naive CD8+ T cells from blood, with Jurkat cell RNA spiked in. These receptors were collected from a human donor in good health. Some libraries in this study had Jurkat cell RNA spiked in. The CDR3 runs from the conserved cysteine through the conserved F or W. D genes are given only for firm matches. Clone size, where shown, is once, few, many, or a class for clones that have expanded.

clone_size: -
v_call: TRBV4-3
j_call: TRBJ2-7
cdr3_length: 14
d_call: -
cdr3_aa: CASSQDGLGYEQYF
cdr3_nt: TGCGCCAGCAGCCAAGATGGGCTGGGGTACGAGCAGTACTTC

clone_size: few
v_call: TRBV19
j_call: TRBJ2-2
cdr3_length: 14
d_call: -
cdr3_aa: CASSTGYNTGELFF
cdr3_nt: TGTGCCAGTAGTACGGGGTACAACACCGGGGAGCTGTTTTTT

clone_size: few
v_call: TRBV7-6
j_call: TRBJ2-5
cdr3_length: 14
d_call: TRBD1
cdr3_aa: CASSPGQDGETQYF
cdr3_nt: TGTGCCAGCAGCCCTGGACAGGATGGAGAGACCCAGTACTTC

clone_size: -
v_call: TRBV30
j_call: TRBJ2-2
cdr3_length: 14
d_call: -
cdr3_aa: CAWSVRRNTGELFF
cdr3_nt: TGTGCCTGGAGTGTACGGAGGAACACCGGGGAGCTGTTTTTT

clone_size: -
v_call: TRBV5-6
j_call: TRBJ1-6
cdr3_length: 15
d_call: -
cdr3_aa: CASSPVQGLNSPLHF
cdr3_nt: TGTGCCAGCAGCCCGGTCCAAGGCCTGAATTCACCCCTCCACTTT

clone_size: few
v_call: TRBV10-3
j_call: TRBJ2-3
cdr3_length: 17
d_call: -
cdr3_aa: CAISESFEGQSTDTRYF
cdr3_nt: TGTGCCATCAGTGAGTCCTTCGAGGGTCAGAGCACAGATACGCGGTATTTT

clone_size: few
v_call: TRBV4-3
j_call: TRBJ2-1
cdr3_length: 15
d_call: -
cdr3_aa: CASSQGPDRYNEQFF
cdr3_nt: TGCGCCAGCAGCCAAGGTCCTGACAGGTACAATGAGCAGTTCTTC

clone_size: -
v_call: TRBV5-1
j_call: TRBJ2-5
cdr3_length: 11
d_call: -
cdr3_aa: CASSPCGTQYF
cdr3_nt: TGCGCCAGCAGCCCATGCGGGACCCAGTACTTC

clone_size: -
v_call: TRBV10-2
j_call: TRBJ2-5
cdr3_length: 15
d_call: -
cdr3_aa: CASSESPSDHETQYF
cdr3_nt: TGCGCCAGCAGTGAGTCACCTAGCGACCATGAGACCCAGTACTTC

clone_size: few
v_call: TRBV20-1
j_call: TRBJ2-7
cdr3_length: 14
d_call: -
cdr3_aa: CSARDNRALYEQYF
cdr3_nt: TGCAGTGCTAGAGATAACAGGGCCCTCTACGAGCAGTACTTC

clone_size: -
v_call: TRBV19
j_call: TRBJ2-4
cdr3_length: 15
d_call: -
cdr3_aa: CASSIVPGKLIIQYF
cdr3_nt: TGTGCCAGTAGTATAGTTCCAGGGAAGTTGATCATTCAGTACTTC

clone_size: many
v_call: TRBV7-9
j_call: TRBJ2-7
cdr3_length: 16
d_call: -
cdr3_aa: CASSLAPSTEAYEQYF
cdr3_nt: TGTGCCAGCAGCTTAGCCCCTTCGACAGAGGCCTACGAGCAGTACTTC

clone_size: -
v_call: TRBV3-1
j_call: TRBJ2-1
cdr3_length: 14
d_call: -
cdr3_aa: CASSQLDRNNEQFF
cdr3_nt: TGTGCCAGCAGCCAACTAGACAGGAACAATGAGCAGTTCTTC

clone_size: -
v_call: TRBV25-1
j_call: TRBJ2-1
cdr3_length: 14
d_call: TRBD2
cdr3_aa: CASSEYRTSNEQFF
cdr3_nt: TGTGCCAGCAGTGAATATAGGACTAGCAATGAGCAGTTCTTC

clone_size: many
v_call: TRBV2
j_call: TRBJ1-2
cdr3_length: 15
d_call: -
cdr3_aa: CASSGQPFSNYGYTF
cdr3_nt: TGTGCCAGCAGTGGACAGCCCTTTTCTAACTATGGCTACACCTTC

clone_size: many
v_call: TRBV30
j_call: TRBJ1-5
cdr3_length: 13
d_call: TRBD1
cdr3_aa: CAWSVGGGQPQHF
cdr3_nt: TGTGCCTGGAGTGTAGGGGGCGGTCAGCCCCAGCATTTT

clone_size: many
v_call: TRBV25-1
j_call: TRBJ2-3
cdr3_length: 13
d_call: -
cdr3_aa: CASSEYGKDTQYF
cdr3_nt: TGTGCCAGCAGTGAATATGGGAAGGATACGCAGTATTTT

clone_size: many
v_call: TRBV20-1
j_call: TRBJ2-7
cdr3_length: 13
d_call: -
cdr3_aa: CSASAGQAYEQYF
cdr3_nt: TGCAGTGCTAGTGCGGGCCAGGCCTACGAGCAGTACTTC

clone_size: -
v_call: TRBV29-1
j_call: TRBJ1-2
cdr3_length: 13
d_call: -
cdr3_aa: CSVEDRASYGYTF
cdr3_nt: TGCAGCGTTGAAGATCGGGCAAGCTATGGCTACACCTTC

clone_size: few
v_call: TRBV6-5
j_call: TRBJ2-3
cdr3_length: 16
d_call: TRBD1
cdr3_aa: CASSLSRGLSTDTQYF
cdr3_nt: TGTGCCAGCAGTTTGAGCAGGGGGCTGAGCACAGATACGCAGTATTTT

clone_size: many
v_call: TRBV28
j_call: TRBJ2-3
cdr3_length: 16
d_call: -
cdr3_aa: CASSRGLSPRADTQYF
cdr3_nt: TGTGCCAGCAGTCGTGGACTCTCCCCGAGGGCAGATACGCAGTATTTT

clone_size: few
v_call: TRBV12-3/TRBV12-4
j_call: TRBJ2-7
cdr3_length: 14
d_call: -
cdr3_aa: CASSAIQYPYEQYF
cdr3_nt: TGTGCCAGCAGTGCGATACAATACCCCTACGAGCAGTACTTC

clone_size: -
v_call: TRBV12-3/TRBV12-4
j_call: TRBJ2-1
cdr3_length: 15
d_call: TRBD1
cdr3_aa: CASSTGTAKGNEQFF
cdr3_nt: TGTGCCAGCAGTACCGGGACAGCGAAAGGAAATGAGCAGTTCTTC

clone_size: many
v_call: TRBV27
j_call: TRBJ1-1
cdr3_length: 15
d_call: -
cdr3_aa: CASSFQARISTEAFF
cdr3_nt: TGTGCCAGCAGTTTTCAGGCTAGGATTAGCACTGAAGCTTTCTTT

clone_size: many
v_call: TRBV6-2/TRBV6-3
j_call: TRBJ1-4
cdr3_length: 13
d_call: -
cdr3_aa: CASSYNLGLVLFF
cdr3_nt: TGTGCCAGCAGTTACAACTTGGGACTCGTACTGTTTTTT

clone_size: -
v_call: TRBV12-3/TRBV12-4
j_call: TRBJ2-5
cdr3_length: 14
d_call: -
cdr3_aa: CASSLNQGWVAQYF
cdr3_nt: TGTGCCAGCAGTTTGAACCAGGGCTGGGTGGCCCAGTACTTC

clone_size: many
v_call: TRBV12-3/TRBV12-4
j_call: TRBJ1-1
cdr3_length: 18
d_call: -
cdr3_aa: CASSSTSPFHLLNTEAFF
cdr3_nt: TGTGCCAGCAGTTCGACTTCCCCTTTCCATTTACTGAACACTGAAGCTTTCTTT

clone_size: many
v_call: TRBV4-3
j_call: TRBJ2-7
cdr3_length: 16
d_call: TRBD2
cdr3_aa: CASSQAAGTSSYEQYF
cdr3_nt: TGCGCCAGCAGCCAAGCGGCGGGGACTAGTTCCTACGAGCAGTACTTC

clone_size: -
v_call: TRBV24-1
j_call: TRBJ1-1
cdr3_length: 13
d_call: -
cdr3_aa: CATSDMGREEAFF
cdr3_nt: TGTGCCACCAGTGACATGGGACGGGAAGAAGCTTTCTTT

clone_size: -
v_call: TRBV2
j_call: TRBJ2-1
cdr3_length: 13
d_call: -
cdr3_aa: CASRIGTYNEQFF
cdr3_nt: TGTGCCAGCAGGATAGGGACTTACAATGAGCAGTTCTTC

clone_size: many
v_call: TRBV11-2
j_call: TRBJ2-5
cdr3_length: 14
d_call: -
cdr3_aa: CASSLGYYQETQYF
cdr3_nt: TGTGCCAGCAGCTTAGGGTACTACCAAGAGACCCAGTACTTC

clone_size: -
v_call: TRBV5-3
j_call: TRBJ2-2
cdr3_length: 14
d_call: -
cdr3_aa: CASSLARATGELFF
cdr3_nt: TGTGCCAGCAGCTTGGCCAGGGCCACCGGGGAGCTGTTTTTT

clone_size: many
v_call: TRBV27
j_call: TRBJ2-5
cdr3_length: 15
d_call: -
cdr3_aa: CASSTDSYSQETQYF
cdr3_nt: TGTGCCAGCAGTACGGACAGCTATAGCCAAGAGACCCAGTACTTC

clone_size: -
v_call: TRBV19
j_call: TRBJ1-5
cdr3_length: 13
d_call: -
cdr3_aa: CASTSASNQPQHF
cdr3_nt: TGTGCCAGTACCTCGGCGAGCAATCAGCCCCAGCATTTT

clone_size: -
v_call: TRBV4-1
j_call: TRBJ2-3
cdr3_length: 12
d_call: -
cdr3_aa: CTRSPDLGTQYF
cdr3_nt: TGCACCCGCAGCCCGGATCTCGGTACGCAGTATTTT

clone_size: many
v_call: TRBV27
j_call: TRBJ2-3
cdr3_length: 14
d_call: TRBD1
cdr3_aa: CASSPRGPSDTQYF
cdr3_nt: TGTGCCAGCAGCCCCAGGGGGCCGTCAGATACGCAGTATTTT

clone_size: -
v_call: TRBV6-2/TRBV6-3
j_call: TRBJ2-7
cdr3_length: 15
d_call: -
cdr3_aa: CASSYGGGGDYEQYF
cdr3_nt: TGTGCCAGCAGTTACGGTGGAGGGGGCGACTACGAGCAGTACTTC

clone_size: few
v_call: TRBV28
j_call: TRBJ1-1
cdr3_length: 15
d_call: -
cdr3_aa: CASSFGREGNTEAFF
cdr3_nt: TGTGCCAGCAGTTTCGGCCGGGAGGGGAACACTGAAGCTTTCTTT

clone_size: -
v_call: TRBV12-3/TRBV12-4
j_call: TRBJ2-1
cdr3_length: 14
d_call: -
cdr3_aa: CASSSPSSYNEQFF
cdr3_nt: TGTGCCAGCAGTTCCCCGAGCTCCTACAATGAGCAGTTCTTC

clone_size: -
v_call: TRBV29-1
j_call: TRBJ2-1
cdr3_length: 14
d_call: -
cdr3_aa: CSVEESGHHNEQFF
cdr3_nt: TGCAGCGTTGAAGAGTCTGGGCACCACAATGAGCAGTTCTTC

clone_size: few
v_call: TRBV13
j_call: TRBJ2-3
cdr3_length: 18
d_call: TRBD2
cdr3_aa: CASSLGLDGGGLTDTQYF
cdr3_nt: TGTGCCAGCAGCTTAGGCCTGGATGGCGGGGGACTCACAGATACGCAGTATTTT

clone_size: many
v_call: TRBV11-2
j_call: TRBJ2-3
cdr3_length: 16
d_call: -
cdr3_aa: CASSLGYGVRTDTQYF
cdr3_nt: TGTGCCAGCAGCTTAGGGTACGGGGTTCGCACAGATACGCAGTATTTT

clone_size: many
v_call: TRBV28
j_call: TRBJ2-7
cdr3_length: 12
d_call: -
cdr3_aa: CASSFSVYEQYF
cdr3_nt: TGTGCCAGCAGTTTTTCAGTCTACGAGCAGTACTTC

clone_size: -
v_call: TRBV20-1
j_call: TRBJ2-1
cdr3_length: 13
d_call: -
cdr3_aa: CSATRPDYNEQFF
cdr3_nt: TGCAGTGCTACCCGACCAGATTACAATGAGCAGTTCTTC

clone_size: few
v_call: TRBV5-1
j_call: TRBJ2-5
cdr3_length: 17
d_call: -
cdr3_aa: CASSLIRLLPEGETQYF
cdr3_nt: TGCGCCAGCAGCTTGATCCGCCTGCTGCCGGAGGGAGAGACCCAGTACTTC

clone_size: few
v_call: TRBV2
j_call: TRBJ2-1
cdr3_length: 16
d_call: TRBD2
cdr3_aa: CAKPSTSGNSYNEQFF
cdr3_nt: TGTGCCAAGCCCTCGACTAGCGGGAATTCCTACAATGAGCAGTTCTTC

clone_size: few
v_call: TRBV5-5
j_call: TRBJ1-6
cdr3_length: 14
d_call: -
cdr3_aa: CASSFELSGSPLHF
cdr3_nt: TGTGCCAGCAGCTTCGAATTGTCCGGTTCACCCCTCCACTTT

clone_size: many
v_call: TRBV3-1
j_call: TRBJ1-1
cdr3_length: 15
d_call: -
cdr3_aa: CASSPSRHDNTEAFF
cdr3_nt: TGTGCCAGCAGCCCCTCCCGACACGATAACACTGAAGCTTTCTTT

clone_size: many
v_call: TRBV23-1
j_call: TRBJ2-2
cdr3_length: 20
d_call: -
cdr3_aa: CASSQSFGTSVCLNTGELFF
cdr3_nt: TGCGCCAGCAGTCAATCGTTCGGGACAAGCGTTTGCTTGAACACCGGGGAGCTGTTTTTT

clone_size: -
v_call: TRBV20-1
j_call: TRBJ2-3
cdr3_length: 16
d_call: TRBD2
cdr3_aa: CSARTSGRDGTDTQYF
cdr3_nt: TGCAGTGCTCGGACTAGCGGGAGGGACGGCACAGATACGCAGTATTTT

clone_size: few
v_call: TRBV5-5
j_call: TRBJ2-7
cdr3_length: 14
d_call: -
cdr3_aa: CASSLSGHNYEQYF
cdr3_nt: TGTGCCAGCAGCTTGTCGGGACATAACTACGAGCAGTACTTC

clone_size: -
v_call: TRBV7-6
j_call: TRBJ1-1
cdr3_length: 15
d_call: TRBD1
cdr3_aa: CASSPRQGMNTEALF
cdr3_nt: TGTGCCAGCAGCCCGCGACAGGGGATGAACACTGAAGCTCTCTTT

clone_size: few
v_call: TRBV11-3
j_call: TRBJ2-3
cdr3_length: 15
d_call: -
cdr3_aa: CASSLRGALTDTQYF
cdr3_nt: TGTGCCAGCAGCTTACGGGGGGCCCTCACAGATACGCAGTATTTT

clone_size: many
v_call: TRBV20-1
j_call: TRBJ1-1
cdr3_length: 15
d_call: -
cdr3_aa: CSAAADKRGNTEAFF
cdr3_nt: TGCAGTGCCGCCGCCGACAAGCGCGGGAACACTGAAGCTTTCTTT